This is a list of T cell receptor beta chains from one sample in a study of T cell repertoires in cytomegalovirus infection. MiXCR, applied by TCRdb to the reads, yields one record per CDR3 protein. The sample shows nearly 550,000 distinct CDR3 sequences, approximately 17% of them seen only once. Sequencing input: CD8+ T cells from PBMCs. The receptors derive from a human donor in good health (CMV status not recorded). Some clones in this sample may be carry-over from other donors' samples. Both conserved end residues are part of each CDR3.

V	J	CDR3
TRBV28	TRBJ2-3	CASRDGVTDTQYF
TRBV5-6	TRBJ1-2	CASSRDRDDNYGYTF
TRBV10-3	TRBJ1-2	CAISTDRVVYGYTF
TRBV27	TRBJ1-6	CASSLTGQGSSPLHF
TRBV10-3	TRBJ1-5	CAISGGTGENQPQHF
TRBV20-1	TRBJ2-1	CSARGEAGGNEQFF
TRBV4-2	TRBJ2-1	CASSPGLAGGPEQFF
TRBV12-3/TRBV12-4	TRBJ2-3	CASSLAGGREYTQYF
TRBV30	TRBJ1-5	CAWSADVNQPQHF
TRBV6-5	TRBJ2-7	CASSYYPGQHSYEQYF
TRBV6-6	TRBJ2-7	CASSYTIDYEQYF
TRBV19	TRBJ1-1	CASRYGQYAPVTEAFF
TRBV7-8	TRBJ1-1	CASSLRKAWTGPIHTEAFF
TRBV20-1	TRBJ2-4	CSAGDSNIQYF
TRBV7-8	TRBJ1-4	CASSADTSTNEKLFF